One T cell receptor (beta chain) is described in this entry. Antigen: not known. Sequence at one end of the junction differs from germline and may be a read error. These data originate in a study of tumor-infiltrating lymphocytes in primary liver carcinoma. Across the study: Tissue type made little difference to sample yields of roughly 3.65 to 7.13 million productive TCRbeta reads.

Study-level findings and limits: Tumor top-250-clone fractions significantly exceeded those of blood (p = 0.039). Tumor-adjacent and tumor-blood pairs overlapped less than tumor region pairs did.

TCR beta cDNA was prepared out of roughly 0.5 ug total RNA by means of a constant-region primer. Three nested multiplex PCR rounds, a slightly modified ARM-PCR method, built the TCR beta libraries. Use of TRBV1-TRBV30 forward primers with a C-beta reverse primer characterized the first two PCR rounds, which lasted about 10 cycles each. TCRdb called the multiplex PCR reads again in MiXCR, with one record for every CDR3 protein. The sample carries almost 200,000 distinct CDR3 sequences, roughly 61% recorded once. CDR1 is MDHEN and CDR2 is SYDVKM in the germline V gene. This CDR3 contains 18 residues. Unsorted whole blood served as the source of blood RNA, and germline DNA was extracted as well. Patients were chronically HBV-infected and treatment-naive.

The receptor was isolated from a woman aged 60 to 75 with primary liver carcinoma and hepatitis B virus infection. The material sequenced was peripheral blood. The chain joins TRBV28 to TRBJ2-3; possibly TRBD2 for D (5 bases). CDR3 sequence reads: CASTLISWPNLAGDTQYF. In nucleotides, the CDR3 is TGTGCCAGCACTTTAATCTCTTGGCCGAACCTAGCTGGAGATACGCAGTATTTT.